This T cell receptor (beta chain) was documented in a study of post-analysis software for immune sequencing data. About the research overall: Multiple sclerosis in the patients followed relapsing-remitting, secondary progressive and progressive-relapsing courses.

Study observations and caveats: The normalized Chao1 diversity of multiple sclerosis patients was significantly lower than that of controls. Under the F measure, samples that were prepared in one batch clustered strongly together.

Carried by the TCR beta cDNA libraries were unique molecular identifiers. TCRdb reanalysed the PCR reads using MiXCR and keeps one entry per CDR3 protein. The table records 750,000 to 900,000 distinct CDR3 sequences, around 42% of them present only once. For this clonotype: Its antigen remains unidentified.

The sequence was collected from a girl under 18 with multiple sclerosis. The sample comprised blood.

The CDR3 reads CASSLRLRWETQYF. Written as DNA, the CDR3 is TGTGCCAGCAGCTTACGGCTGAGGTGGGAGACCCAGTACTTC. The chain recombines TRBV7-2 with TRBJ2-7; D unresolved. The J call may be incorrect, as the DNA end agrees better with TRBJ2-5. The length of the CDR3 is 14 residues. Germline V CDR1 and CDR2: SGHTA, FQGNSA.